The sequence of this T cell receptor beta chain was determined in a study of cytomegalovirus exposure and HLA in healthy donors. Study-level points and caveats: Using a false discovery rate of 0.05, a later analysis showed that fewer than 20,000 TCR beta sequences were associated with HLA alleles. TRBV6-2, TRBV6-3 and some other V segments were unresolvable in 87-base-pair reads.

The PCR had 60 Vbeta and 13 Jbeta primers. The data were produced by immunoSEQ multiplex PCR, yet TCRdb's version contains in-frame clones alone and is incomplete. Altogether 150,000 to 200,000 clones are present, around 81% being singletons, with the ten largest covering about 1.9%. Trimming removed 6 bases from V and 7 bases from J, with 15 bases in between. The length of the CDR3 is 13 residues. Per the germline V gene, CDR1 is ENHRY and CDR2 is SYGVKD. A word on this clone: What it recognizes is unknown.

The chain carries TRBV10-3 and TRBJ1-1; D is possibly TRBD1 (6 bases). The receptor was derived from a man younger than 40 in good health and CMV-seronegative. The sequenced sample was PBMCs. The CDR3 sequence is CAIRDRQEVEAFF. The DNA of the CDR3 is TGTGCCATCAGGGATAGACAGGAAGTTGAAGCTTTCTTT.